The 22 T cell receptor beta chains reported below all come from one sample, sequenced in a study of a mutant IDH1 vaccine in newly diagnosed glioma. Sequencing was performed with immunoSEQ multiplex PCR; in TCRdb, only in-frame clones are kept and a portion is missing. In the table there are approximately 92,000 clones, 80% to 90% of which are singletons. Described time point: baseline, week 1 (first vaccination visit). Documented treatment: pre-vaccination baseline after standard-of-care therapy. This specimen was PBMCs, taken from a glioma patient treated with radiotherapy, temozolomide or both. The receptors here all came from a woman in her fifties or sixties with glioma.

J is TRBJ1-2 and V is TRBV5-1; D might be TRBD1 (5 bases). V was shortened by 4 bases and J by 4 bases, with 20 bases between the two germline ends. This CDR3 comprises 16 residues. CDR1 and CDR2 from the germline V gene are SGHRS and YFSETQ. CDR3: CASSQSNGGGSYGYTF. CDR3 coding DNA: TGCGCCAGCAGCCAATCAAACGGGGGTGGGAGCTATGGCTACACCTTC.

As regards this clone: One junction end does not reproduce the germline sequence, and a read error may be involved. V gene TRBV6-6 combines with J gene TRBJ2-2; 9 bases agree with TRBD2. This CDR3 spans 12 amino acids. Germline CDR1 reads MNHNY; CDR2 reads SVGAGI (reference sequence). As DNA, the CDR3 is TGTGCCGGCAGCGGGGGGAGCGGGGAGCTGTTTTTT. This translates into CAGSGGSGELFF.

The CDR3 DNA follows: TGTGCCAGCAGCCCCCAGGACAGGGGGCCGGACACCATATATTTT. Translating it yields CASSPQDRGPDTIYF. V usage is TRBV5-6 and J usage is TRBJ1-3; TRBD1 aligns across 11 bases. The CDR3 contains 15 residues. Per germline, CDR1 SGHDT and CDR2 YYEEEE. The junction had 8 bases not matched to a gene; V was cut back by 4 bases and J by 8 bases.

The V and J genes are TRBV15 and TRBJ2-7; D gene uncertain. The CDR3 totals 13 residues. Germline assignment: CDR1 LNHNV and CDR2 YYDKDF (reference sequence). V was pared by 1 base and J by 2 bases, with 6 bases between. CDR3 in amino acids: CATSRGATYEQYF. The CDR3 region has the DNA TGTGCCACCAGCAGAGGGGCAACCTACGAGCAGTACTTC.

This chain links TRBV4-1 with TRBJ1-4; D may be TRBD1 (6 bases). There are 19 residues in the CDR3. In germline, CDR1 is MGHRA, CDR2 YSYEKL. The V gene lost 1 base and the J gene lost 3 bases, with 21 bases spanning the gap. CDR3 protein: CASSQAAAGVGWANEKLFF. The CDR3 bases are TGCGCCAGCAGCCAAGCCGCGGCAGGGGTCGGGTGGGCTAATGAAAAACTGTTTTTT.

The chain uses TRBV4-2 and TRBJ1-3, with TRBD1 as a possible D gene (5 bases). Looked up from germline, CDR1 is LGHNA and CDR2 is YNFKEQ. This CDR3 has 17 amino acids. Deletions cut 0 bases from V and 0 bases from J, with 12 bases between. DNA of the CDR3: TGTGCCAGCAGCCAAGACTTATCGGGGCCCTCTGGAAACACCATATATTTT. This gives the protein CASSQDLSGPSGNTIYF.

The gene calls are TRBV5-4 and TRBJ1-1; 11 bases are shared with TRBD1. V trimming: 4 bases; J trimming: 2 bases; junction bases outside the gene matches: 7. In germline, CDR1 is SGHNT, CDR2 YYREEE (reference sequence). The CDR3 runs 16 residues. The CDR3 DNA follows: TGTGCCAGCAGCATGGACAGGGGGCGAGGTAACACTGAAGCTTTCTTT. This translates into CASSMDRGRGNTEAFF.

This clone came up once. The V gene is TRBV7-9, the J gene TRBJ1-5, with TRBD1 identical over 9 bases. Germline CDR1 and CDR2: SEHNR and FQNEAQ (reference sequence). This CDR3 comprises 15 residues. V dropped 5 bases and J dropped 6; count of bases not matched to a gene: 8. This CDR3 reads CASSRGQGEFQPQHF. CDR3 nucleotide sequence: TGTGCCAGCAGCCGGGGACAGGGAGAATTTCAGCCCCAGCATTTT.

The chain carries TRBV19 and TRBJ2-7; 9 bases agree with TRBD1. The CDR3 loop spans 16 amino acids. The V segment lost 5 bases and the J segment 1 base; nucleotides outside the gene matches: 9. CDR1 is LNHDA, CDR2 SQIVND, per germline (reference sequence). CDR3 protein: CASSPSSGTGSYEQYF. CDR3 nucleotides: TGTGCCAGTAGTCCAAGCTCCGGGACAGGGTCCTACGAGCAGTACTTC.

The chain joins TRBV11-3 to TRBJ2-5; TRBD2 aligns across 7 bases. The CDR3 runs 15 residues. CDR1 and CDR2 from the germline V gene are SGHNT and YENEEA. With V trimmed by 5 bases and J by 1 base, 7 bases remained unmatched. The CDR3 reads CASSPPRGGQETQYF. The CDR3 DNA is TGTGCCAGCAGCCCGCCCCGCGGGGGCCAAGAGACCCAGTACTTC.

The chain recombines TRBV19 with TRBJ1-2; 7 bases fit TRBD1. Looked up from germline, CDR1 is LNHDA and CDR2 is SQIVND (reference sequence). This CDR3 is built from 11 residues. With 10 bases clipped from V and 5 bases from J, the junction kept 4 bases outside the gene matches. The CDR3 DNA reads as TGTGCCACCCGACAGGGATATGGCTACACCTTC. Translated, it gives CATRQGYGYTF.

The chain employs TRBV6-5 and TRBJ1-4; D call uncertain. V was pared by 2 bases and J by 2 bases, with 9 bases between. CDR1 and CDR2 (germline): MNHEY, SVGAGI. The length of the CDR3 is 15 residues. CDR3 in DNA: TGTGCCAGCAGTTACGCGCCCAGGACTAATGAAAAACTGTTTTTT. Protein sequence: CASSYAPRTNEKLFF.

V is TRBV19 and J is TRBJ1-4, with D possibly matching TRBD1 (6 bases). CDR3 size: 13 residues. In germline, CDR1 is LNHDA, CDR2 SQIVND (reference sequence). V was pared by 6 bases and J by 7 bases, with 12 bases between. Here the CDR3 reads CASRNFRGEKLFF. CDR3 in DNA: TGTGCCAGTAGGAACTTCAGGGGTGAAAAACTGTTTTTT.

The V gene is TRBV10-1, the J gene TRBJ1-4; a possible D gene is TRBD1 (5 bases). V was shortened by 5 bases and J by 0 bases, with 10 bases between the two germline ends. There are 15 residues in the CDR3. Germline CDR1 is WNHNN and CDR2 is SYGVQD (reference sequence). CDR3 nucleotides: TGCGCCAGCAGTAAGGGGTTGGCAACTAATGAAAAACTGTTTTTT. Encoded protein: CASSKGLATNEKLFF.

The rearrangement links TRBV11-1 to TRBJ1-1, with a possible D match to TRBD1 (5 bases). The length of the CDR3 is 15 residues. Trimming removed 7 bases from V and 0 bases from J, with 15 bases in between. CDR1 and CDR2 from the germline V gene are SGHAT and FQDESV (reference sequence). The CDR3 reads CASTKVGGLNTEAFF. Written as DNA, the CDR3 is TGTGCCAGCACCAAGGTTGGGGGATTGAACACTGAAGCTTTCTTT.

The chain joins TRBV4-1 to TRBJ1-2; unclear D gene. The V gene lost 1 base and the J gene lost 4 bases, with 16 bases spanning the gap. This CDR3 region has 16 residues. From germline, CDR1 is MGHRA and CDR2 YSYEKL. The CDR3 sequence: CASSQATPVTPYGYTF. Here the CDR3 DNA reads TGCGCCAGCAGCCAAGCCACTCCGGTTACACCCTATGGCTACACCTTC.

This clone was seen a single time. J is TRBJ2-5 and V is TRBV10-3; D gene unclear. The V end was cut by 2 bases, the J end by 5 bases, with 6 bases between. The CDR3 runs to 12 residues. The germline gives CDR1 ENHRY, CDR2 SYGVKD. The CDR3 DNA follows: TGTGCCATCAGTGAGGGAGTGGAGACCCAGTACTTC. Its translation is CAISEGVETQYF.

The chain combines TRBV5-1 with TRBJ2-5, with D maybe TRBD1 (5 bases). Germline assignment: CDR1 SGHRS and CDR2 YFSETQ. The CDR3 contains 16 residues. Between the trimmed V and J ends, which lost 0 bases and 2 bases, there was a span of 14 bases. CDR3: CASSLGVWSGQETQYF. The CDR3 DNA is TGCGCCAGCAGCTTGGGGGTCTGGTCAGGGCAAGAGACCCAGTACTTC.

The chain carries TRBV7-2 and TRBJ1-2; 10 bases align to TRBD1. Trimming cost V 5 bases and J 8 bases; bases outside gene matches: 5. The CDR3 is made up of 13 amino acids. Per the germline V gene, CDR1 is SGHTA and CDR2 is FQGNSA. The CDR3 sequence is CASSLGDRGGYTF. As DNA, the CDR3 is TGTGCCAGCAGCCTAGGGGACAGGGGCGGCTACACCTTC.

CDR3 amino acids: CASSLGQLTDTQYF. The CDR3 nucleotides are TGTGCCAGCAGCTTGGGACAGTTAACAGATACGCAGTATTTT. The chain uses TRBV5-4 and TRBJ2-3, with a weak D call TRBD1 (5 bases). Trimming took 0 bases from V and 3 from J, leaving 8 bases between them. Germline CDR1 SGHNT, CDR2 YYREEE (reference sequence). The CDR3 covers 14 residues. Variable domain in full (rest from reference TRBV5-4 and TRBJ2-3): ETGVTQSPTHLIKTRGQQVTLRCSSQSGHNTVSWYQQALGQGPQFIFQYYREEENGRGNFPPRFSGLQFPNYSSELNVNALELDDSALYLCASSLGQLTDTQYFGPGTRLTVL.

The chain uses TRBV5-1 and TRBJ1-2; the D gene is possibly TRBD1 (5 bases). Germline V CDR1 and CDR2: SGHRS, YFSETQ. The CDR3 consists of 17 residues. V was cut by 0 bases and J by 1 base, with 16 bases left in between. The CDR3 region is CASSLGQTYTNNYGYTF. The CDR3 nucleotides are TGCGCCAGCAGCTTGGGACAGACCTACACAAATAACTATGGCTACACCTTC.

The chain employs TRBV7-6 and TRBJ1-6; D remains ambiguous. The CDR3 consists of 14 residues. The V gene lost 6 bases and the J gene lost 4 bases, with 10 bases spanning the gap. The germline V gene encodes CDR1 SGHVS and CDR2 FNYEAQ. The CDR3, as DNA: TGTGCCAGCAGTCCGACCGGATATAATTCACCCCTCCACTTT. Translating gives CASSPTGYNSPLHF.